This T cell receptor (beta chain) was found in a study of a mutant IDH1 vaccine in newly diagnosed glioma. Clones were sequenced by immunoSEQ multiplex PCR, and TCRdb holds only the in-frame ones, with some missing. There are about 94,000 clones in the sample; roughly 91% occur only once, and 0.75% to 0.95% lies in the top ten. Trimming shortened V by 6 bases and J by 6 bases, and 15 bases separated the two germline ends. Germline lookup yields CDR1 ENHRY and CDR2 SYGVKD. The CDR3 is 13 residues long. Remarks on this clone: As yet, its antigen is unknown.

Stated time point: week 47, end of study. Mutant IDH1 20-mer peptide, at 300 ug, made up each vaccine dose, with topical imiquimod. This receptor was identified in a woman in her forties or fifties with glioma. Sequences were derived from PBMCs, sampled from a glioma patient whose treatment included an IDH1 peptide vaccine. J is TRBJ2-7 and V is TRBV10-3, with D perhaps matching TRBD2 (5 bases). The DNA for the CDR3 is TGTGCCATCAGAGGAGGCTACTCCCCCGAGCAGTACTTC. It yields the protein CAIRGGYSPEQYF.